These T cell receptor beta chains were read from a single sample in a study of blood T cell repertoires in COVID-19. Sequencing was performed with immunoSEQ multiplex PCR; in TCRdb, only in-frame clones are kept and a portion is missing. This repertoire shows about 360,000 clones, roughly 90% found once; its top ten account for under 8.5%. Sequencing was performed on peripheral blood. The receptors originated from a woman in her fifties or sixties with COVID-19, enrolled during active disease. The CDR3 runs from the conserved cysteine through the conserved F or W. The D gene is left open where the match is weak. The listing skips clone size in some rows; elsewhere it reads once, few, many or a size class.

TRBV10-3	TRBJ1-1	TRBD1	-	CAIRTGEQGEAFF	TGTGCCATCAGGACAGGGGAACAGGGTGAAGCTTTCTTT
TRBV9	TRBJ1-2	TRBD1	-	CASSVPGQGDGYTF	TGTGCCAGCAGCGTACCGGGACAGGGGGATGGCTACACCTTC
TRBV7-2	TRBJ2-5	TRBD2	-	CASSKTSGGAGTQYF	TGTGCCAGCAGCAAGACTAGCGGGGGGGCCGGGACCCAGTACTTC
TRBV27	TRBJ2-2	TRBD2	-	CASSPGVGGANTGELFF	TGTGCCAGCAGCCCGGGGGTCGGGGGGGCAAACACCGGGGAGCTGTTTTTT
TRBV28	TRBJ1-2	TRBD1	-	CASITTGDGYGYTF	TGTGCCAGCATCACCACAGGGGATGGGTATGGCTACACCTTC
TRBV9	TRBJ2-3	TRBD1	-	CASRGQGSTDTQYF	TGTGCCAGCAGGGGACAGGGGAGCACAGATACGCAGTATTTT
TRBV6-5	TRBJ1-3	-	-	CASRTGFGNTIYF	TGTGCCAGCAGGACGGGGTTTGGAAACACCATATATTTT
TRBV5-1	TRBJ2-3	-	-	CASMPGGTDTQYF	TGCGCCAGCATGCCAGGGGGCACAGATACGCAGTATTTT
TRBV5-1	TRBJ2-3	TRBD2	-	CASALVAGGPLTDTQYF	TGCGCCAGCGCCCTGGTAGCGGGGGGCCCCCTTACAGATACGCAGTATTTT
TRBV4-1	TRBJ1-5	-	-	CASSQGADTVNQPQHF	TGCGCCAGCAGCCAAGGGGCGGACACTGTGAATCAGCCCCAGCATTTT
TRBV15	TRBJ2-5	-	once	CATSRDFAGMGTQYF	TGTGCCACCAGCAGAGATTTTGCAGGGATGGGGACCCAGTACTTC
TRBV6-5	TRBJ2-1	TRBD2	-	CASSYLGGYNNEQFF	TGTGCCAGCAGTTACCTCGGGGGGTACAACAATGAGCAGTTCTTC
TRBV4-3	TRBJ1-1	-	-	CASSQARKGEAFF	TGCGCCAGCAGCCAAGCCCGGAAGGGGGAAGCTTTCTTT
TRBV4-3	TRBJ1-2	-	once	CASSPDSFNYGYTF	TGCGCCAGCAGCCCGGACAGTTTTAACTATGGCTACACCTTC
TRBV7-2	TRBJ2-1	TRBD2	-	CASIQTRLAGGRNEQFF	TGTGCCAGCATCCAAACGAGACTAGCGGGGGGGCGGAATGAGCAGTTCTTC
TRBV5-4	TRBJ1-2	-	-	CASSLGRVGVGYTF	TGTGCCAGCAGCTTGGGTCGGGTAGGGGTCGGCTACACCTTC
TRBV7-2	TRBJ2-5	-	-	CASSLQVGWETQYF	TGTGCCAGCAGCCTACAGGTTGGGTGGGAGACCCAGTACTTC
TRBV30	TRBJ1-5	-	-	CASSGGGIGNQPQHF	TGTGCCTCCAGTGGGGGGGGGATTGGAAATCAGCCCCAGCATTTT
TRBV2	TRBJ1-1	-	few	CASSVQNTEAFF	TGTGCCAGCAGTGTACAGAACACTGAAGCTTTCTTT
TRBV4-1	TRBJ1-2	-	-	CASSLLPDIAGHYGYTF	TGCGCCAGCAGCCTCCTCCCGGATATCGCAGGGCACTATGGCTACACCTTC
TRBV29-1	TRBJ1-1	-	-	CSVVTVFEAFF	TGCAGCGTTGTGACAGTTTTTGAAGCTTTCTTT
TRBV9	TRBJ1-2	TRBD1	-	CASSVVQGAGYGYTF	TGTGCCAGCAGCGTAGTGCAGGGGGCGGGCTATGGCTACACCTTC
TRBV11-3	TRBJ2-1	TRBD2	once	CASSPGSAGGGPYNEQFF	TGTGCCAGCTCCCCTGGGAGCGCGGGAGGAGGCCCCTACAATGAGCAGTTCTTC
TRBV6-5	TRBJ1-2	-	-	CHTHAGQGYGYTF	TGTCATACCCATGCGGGGCAGGGCTATGGCTACACCTTC
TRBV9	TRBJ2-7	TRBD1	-	CASSVGGTGGEQYF	TGTGCCAGCAGCGTAGGTGGGACAGGGGGCGAGCAGTACTTC
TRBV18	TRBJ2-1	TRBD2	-	CASSPLRLAGTYNEQFF	TGTGCCAGCTCACCCCTAAGGCTAGCGGGGACCTACAATGAGCAGTTCTTC
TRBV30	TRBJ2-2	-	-	CAWSGTATGELFF	TGTGCCTGGAGTGGGACAGCTACCGGGGAGCTGTTTTTT
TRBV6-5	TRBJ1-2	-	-	CASSSTQGSGYTF	TGTGCCAGCAGTTCCACACAGGGTAGTGGCTACACCTTC
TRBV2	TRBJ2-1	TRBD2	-	CASRTSGGYSSYNEQFF	TGTGCCAGTAGGACTAGCGGGGGCTATAGCTCCTACAATGAGCAGTTCTTC
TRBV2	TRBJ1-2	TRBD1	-	CARTRGGGPAGYTF	TGTGCCAGGACTAGAGGGGGCGGACCAGCTGGCTACACCTTC
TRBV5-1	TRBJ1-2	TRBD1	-	CATRRTGTDYGYTF	TGCGCCACCAGAAGGACCGGGACAGACTATGGCTACACCTTC
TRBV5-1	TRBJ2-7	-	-	CASSLVQGLSSYSYEQYF	TGCGCCAGCAGCCTCGTACAGGGCCTAAGCTCATACTCCTACGAGCAGTACTTC
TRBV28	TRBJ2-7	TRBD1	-	CASSPTGTGSYEQYF	TGTGCCAGCAGTCCCACCGGGACAGGTTCCTACGAGCAGTACTTC
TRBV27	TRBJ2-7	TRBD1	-	CASSLRTGGYEQYF	TGTGCCAGCAGTCTCCGGACAGGGGGCTACGAGCAGTACTTC
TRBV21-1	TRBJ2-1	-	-	CASSKEEWGTGGYNEQFF	TGTGCCAGCAGCAAAGAGGAGTGGGGAACAGGGGGCTACAATGAGCAGTTCTTC
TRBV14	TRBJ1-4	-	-	CASSLLGWGPNEKLFF	TGTGCCAGCAGCCTCCTTGGATGGGGCCCTAATGAAAAACTGTTTTTT
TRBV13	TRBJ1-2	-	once	CASSLGPGGGYTF	TGTGCCAGCAGCTTAGGGCCAGGTGGGGGCTACACCTTC
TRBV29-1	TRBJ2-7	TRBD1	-	CSARGTGGYEQYF	TGCAGCGCGCGCGGGACAGGGGGTTACGAGCAGTACTTC
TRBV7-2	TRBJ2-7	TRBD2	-	CASSLGSLAGGRKQYF	TGTGCCAGCAGCTTAGGGTCACTAGCGGGGGGGCGGAAGCAGTACTTC
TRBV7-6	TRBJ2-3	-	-	CASSLALGPDTQYF	TGTGCCAGCAGCTTAGCGCTGGGCCCAGATACGCAGTATTTT
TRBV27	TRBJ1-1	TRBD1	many	CASSSWGMRRDRGQTFF	TGTGCCAGCAGTTCCTGGGGGATGCGTCGGGACAGGGGGCAAACTTTCTTT